A single sample gave rise to the 27 T cell receptor beta chains below, sequenced in a study of human T cells and chemical hapten exposure. TCRdb reprocessed the RACE reads via MiXCR and lists one record per CDR3 protein. This sample has some 84,000 distinct CDR3 sequences, with 11% found just once. The time point: patch test 3, about 24 weeks after DPC sensitization. Described treatment: therapeutic diphenylcyclopropenone sensitization with weekly scalp DPC. The sample consisted of whole blood, taken in connection with sensitization to the hapten diphenylcyclopropenone (DPC). The receptors come from a woman between 45 and 65 years old with alopecia areata. Some clones in this sample may be carry-over from other donors' samples.

The chain links TRBV27 to TRBJ1-1, with TRBD1 as a possible D gene (6 bases). V dropped 6 bases and J dropped 0 bases, with 11 bases sitting between them. Germline CDR1 is MNHEY and CDR2 is SMNVEV (reference sequence). CDR3 size: 14 residues. CDR3 nucleotides: TGTGCCAGCAGCTCACAGGGCTTGAACACTGAAGCTTTCTTT. It specifies CASSSQGLNTEAFF.

This clonotype was counted many times. The chain recombines TRBV20-1 with TRBJ2-5; TRBD1 matches at 9 bases. The germline CDR1 and CDR2 sequences are DFQATT and SNEGSKA (reference sequence). Losses at the gene ends were 5 bases for V and 0 bases for J; bases not matched to a gene: 7. The CDR3 loop spans 15 amino acids. The CDR3 here is CSAWGTGLDQETQYF. Here the CDR3 DNA reads TGCAGTGCTTGGGGGACAGGGCTGGACCAAGAGACCCAGTACTTC.

This clonotype has ten or more counts. In nucleotides, the CDR3 is TGCAGTGCCCCGGACAGGACGAATGAAAAACTGTTTTTT. Translated: CSAPDRTNEKLFF. The chain combines TRBV20-1 with TRBJ1-4; 7 bases agree with TRBD1. Germline assignment: CDR1 DFQATT and CDR2 SNEGSKA (reference sequence). The CDR3 covers 13 residues. V lost 6 bases, J lost 5 bases, and 6 bases stayed unmatched.

V and J are TRBV7-2 and TRBJ2-7, with 13 bases aligning to TRBD2. Germline V gene lookup returns CDR1 SGHTA and CDR2 FQGNSA. CDR3 length: 15 residues. J gave up 5 bases and V 5 bases, and 6 bases lay outside the gene matches. The CDR3 loop is CASSPQGLAGNEQYF. As DNA, the CDR3 is TGTGCCAGCAGCCCCCAGGGACTAGCGGGAAACGAGCAGTACTTC.

The chain links TRBV11-2 to TRBJ2-3; 14 bases agree with TRBD2. The CDR3 sequence is 15 residues long. Germline V CDR1 and CDR2: SGHAT, FQNNGV. V trimming: 5 bases; J trimming: 6 bases; junction bases outside the gene matches: 4. The CDR3 nucleotides read TGTGCCAGCAGCCGGGGACTAGCGGGAGCCGATACGCAGTATTTT. It translates to CASSRGLAGADTQYF.

CDR3 coding DNA: TGCAGCGTTGAGGCAGGGTCCCGCGAGCAGTACTTC. It codes for CSVEAGSREQYF. V and J are TRBV29-1 and TRBJ2-7, with D possibly matching TRBD1 (5 bases). Germline V lookup: CDR1 SQVTM, CDR2 ANQGSEA. The CDR3 runs 12 residues. V was clipped by 3 bases and J by 6 bases, with 12 bases between them.

This clonotype was counted ten times or more. The V call is TRBV7-9, the J call TRBJ1-2, with D tentatively TRBD1 (5 bases). Germline V gene lookup returns CDR1 SEHNR and CDR2 FQNEAQ (reference sequence). V lost 1 base to trimming and J lost 5 bases, with 11 bases between them. The length of the CDR3 is 14 residues. The CDR3 nucleotides read TGTGCCAGCAGCTTAGTGGGGACGGCTTATGGCTACACCTTC. Translation gives CASSLVGTAYGYTF.

As to this clonotype: At one end the junction does not follow the germline gene, possibly because of a read error. The chain is built from TRBV6-4 and TRBJ2-2, with 12 positions matching TRBD2. Germline CDR1 and CDR2: MRHNA and SNTAGT. CDR3 length: 14 amino acids. CDR3 protein: CASRTSGSTGQLFF. The DNA of the CDR3 is TGTGCCAGCAGGACTAGCGGGAGCACCGGGCAGCTGTTTTTT.

This clonotype was picked up many times. This chain uses TRBV5-1 with TRBJ2-7; TRBD2 matches at 7 bases. V was clipped by 0 bases and J by 7 bases; unmatched bases: 7. CDR1 and CDR2 (germline): SGHRS, YFSETQ. This CDR3 contains 14 residues. The CDR3 DNA sequence: TGCGCCAGCAGCTTGGATGGCGGGAGTGGAGAGCAGTACTTC. This sequence encodes CASSLDGGSGEQYF.

In its sample, this clonotype was seen once. A read error may explain this, as a much larger clone is one base away. The chain couples TRBV30 to TRBJ1-6; D remains unclear. Germline V gene sequence: CDR1 GTSNPN, CDR2 SVGIG (reference sequence). The V end lost 3 bases, the J end lost 5 bases, and 14 bases lay between the germline ends. The CDR3 runs to 15 residues. This CDR3 reads CAWRELVGNNSPLHF. For the CDR3, the DNA is TGTGCCTGGAGGGAGCTCGTCGGGAATAATTCACCCCTCCACTTT.

This clonotype occurred many times. This chain links TRBV28 with TRBJ1-3, with D unresolved. Between the trimmed V and J ends, which lost 8 bases and 0 bases, there was a span of 14 bases. The CDR3 extends over 15 amino acids. CDR1 is MDHEN, CDR2 SYDVKM, per germline. The CDR3 region is CASYAYGRSGNTIYF. The DNA of the CDR3 is TGTGCCAGCTATGCCTACGGGCGCTCTGGAAACACCATATATTTT.

There are many counts of this clonotype. V is TRBV5-4 and J is TRBJ2-1; D call uncertain. Per germline, CDR1 SGHNT and CDR2 YYREEE (reference sequence). V lost 0 bases to trimming and J lost 6 bases, with 7 bases between them. The CDR3 is made up of 13 amino acids. In DNA form, the CDR3 reads TGTGCCAGCAGCTTGGTGACCACCAATGAGCAGTTCTTC. Amino acid sequence: CASSLVTTNEQFF.

This chain uses TRBV28 with TRBJ1-2; no clear D gene. Trimming took 2 bases from V and 2 from J, leaving 9 bases between them. The CDR3 sequence is 14 residues long. Germline values: CDR1 MDHEN, CDR2 SYDVKM. CDR3 DNA: TGTGCCAGCAGTTTAACGCGGGAAAACTATGGCTACACCTTC. Its translation is CASSLTRENYGYTF.

This clonotype has a handful of counts. The CDR3 spells CATSDPDRIYGYTF. The DNA of the CDR3 is TGTGCCACCAGTGACCCCGACAGGATTTATGGCTACACCTTC. The chain links TRBV24-1 to TRBJ1-2, with D tentatively TRBD1 (6 bases). The V gene's germline CDR1 is KGHDR and CDR2 SFDVKD. Trimming stripped 4 bases from V and 5 bases from J, with 13 bases between. This CDR3 is 14 amino acids long.

The genes are TRBV20-1 and TRBJ2-1; 7 bases match TRBD1. CDR1 and CDR2 from the germline V gene are DFQATT and SNEGSKA (reference sequence). The trim removed 5 bases at V and 10 bases at J, leaving 17 bases unmatched. CDR3 length: 15 residues. CDR3 region: CSAPEPGTVEGEQFF. The CDR3, as DNA: TGCAGTGCTCCGGAACCCGGGACAGTGGAAGGGGAGCAGTTCTTC.

This chain links TRBV2 with TRBJ1-5; D call uncertain. The CDR3 contains 15 residues. V was pared by 3 bases and J by 0 bases, with 9 bases between. Germline-derived CDR1 and CDR2 are SNHLY and FYNNEI. Written as DNA, the CDR3 is TGTGCCAGCAGTGAGGCCGGAGCTAGCAATCAGCCCCAGCATTTT. This codes for CASSEAGASNQPQHF.

This clonotype was recorded many times. J is TRBJ2-1 and V is TRBV20-1, with D perhaps matching TRBD2 (6 bases). This CDR3 is built from 12 residues. CDR1 is DFQATT and CDR2 is SNEGSKA in the germline V gene (reference sequence). Trimming removed 4 bases at V and 10 bases at J, with 14 bases between. The CDR3: CSAIAGYSEQFF. In DNA form, the CDR3 reads TGCAGTGCTATTGCGGGGTATAGCGAGCAGTTCTTC.

This clonotype was observed a few times. The chain combines TRBV10-3 with TRBJ2-3, with D tentatively TRBD2 (5 bases). Germline V gene sequence: CDR1 ENHRY, CDR2 SYGVKD. CDR3 length: 18 residues. Trimming left V 5 bases short and J 3 bases short, with 24 bases between. The CDR3 bases are TGTGCCATCAGTCAACCCCGGGGTTTTACGGGCCCGACAGATACGCAGTATTTT. It is translated as CAISQPRGFTGPTDTQYF.

There are many counts of this clonotype. V gene TRBV6-1 combines with J gene TRBJ1-2; 12 bases are shared with TRBD1. Germline V gene data show CDR1 as MNHNS and CDR2 as SASEGT. The CDR3 has 17 amino acids. V was pared by 6 bases and J by 2 bases, with 10 bases of the junction left unmatched. This chain's CDR3 is CASRSRGQGAGNYGYTF. In DNA form, the CDR3 reads TGTGCCAGCAGGTCCAGGGGACAGGGGGCTGGGAACTATGGCTACACCTTC.

V and J are TRBV10-3 and TRBJ1-1, with D perhaps TRBD1 (5 bases). Germline V gives CDR1 ENHRY, CDR2 SYGVKD. V shed 9 bases and J shed 4 bases, with 9 bases lying between them. The CDR3 length is 11 residues. CDR3 bases: TGTGCCATACAAGGGGCCACTGAAGCTTTCTTT. Translated, it gives CAIQGATEAFF.

The chain's CDR3 is CSVLQGVLSYEQYF. CDR3 bases: TGCAGCGTACTACAGGGGGTCCTCTCCTACGAGCAGTACTTC. The chain recombines TRBV29-1 with TRBJ2-7; the match to TRBD1 covers 8 bases. The CDR3 loop spans 14 amino acids. Germline V gene data show CDR1 as SQVTM and CDR2 as ANQGSEA. Trimming at V came to 6 bases and at J to 0 bases, leaving 7 bases not matched to a gene.

This clonotype was observed a few times. The chain combines TRBV6-1 with TRBJ1-5; D gene unclear. The CDR3 has 13 amino acids. Germline loops: CDR1 MNHNS, CDR2 SASEGT. V was trimmed by 3 bases and J by 7 bases, leaving 10 bases between them. CDR3 coding DNA: TGTGCCAGCAGTGAGGGCCAGACCCAGCCCCAGCATTTT. Its protein product is CASSEGQTQPQHF.

The V call is TRBV11-1, the J call TRBJ2-3; D is unresolved. Germline V gene lookup returns CDR1 SGHAT and CDR2 FQDESV (reference sequence). The V end was cut by 7 bases, the J end by 4 bases, with 12 bases between. CDR3 length equals 13 residues. CDR3 nucleotide sequence: TGTGCCAGCATAAGGCTTGGGGCAGATACGCAGTATTTT. This gives the protein CASIRLGADTQYF.

This clonotype showed up many times. The J gene is TRBJ2-1, the V gene TRBV12-3 or TRBV12-4, with 9 bases lining up with TRBD2. The junction had 10 bases not matched to a gene; V was cut back by 5 bases and J by 5 bases. The CDR3 runs to 16 residues. Here the CDR3 DNA reads TGTGCCAGCAGTCCAGATGGGGCGGGAGGGAACAATGAGCAGTTCTTC. It translates to CASSPDGAGGNNEQFF.

The chain joins TRBV7-8 to TRBJ2-3; D ambiguous. The CDR3 loop spans 15 amino acids. The V gene lost 6 bases and the J gene lost 2 bases, with 15 bases spanning the gap. In germline, CDR1 is SGHVS, CDR2 FQNEAQ. The CDR3 loop reads CASSLTGAITDTQYF. The DNA of the CDR3 is TGTGCCAGCAGTTTAACCGGCGCAATCACAGATACGCAGTATTTT.

The sample holds many counts of this clonotype. This chain uses TRBV7-9 with TRBJ2-7; no firm D call. From germline, CDR1 is SEHNR and CDR2 FQNEAQ (reference sequence). The V end was cut by 5 bases, the J end by 5 bases, with 7 bases between. The CDR3 spans 11 residues. The CDR3 loop reads CASSPHHEQYF. In DNA form, the CDR3 reads TGTGCCAGCAGCCCCCACCACGAGCAGTACTTC.

The chain combines TRBV20-1 with TRBJ2-4; TRBD1 matches 7 bases. CDR1 is DFQATT, CDR2 SNEGSKA, per germline (reference sequence). Trimming removed 4 bases from V and 0 bases from J; junction bases left unmatched: 9. The CDR3 is 16 amino acids. CDR3 sequence reads: CSANPDRLLAKNIQYF. CDR3 coding DNA: TGCAGTGCTAACCCGGACAGGCTTCTAGCCAAAAACATTCAGTACTTC.